The 5 T cell receptor beta chains presented below share a single source sample, sequenced in a study of T-cell reconstitution after alpha-beta-depleted transplantation in children. A TCRbeta library incorporating unique molecular identifiers was prepared. TCRdb fed the PCR reads into MiXCR, producing one record per CDR3 protein. The table has more than 200,000 distinct CDR3 sequences, about 8.2% seen once; the top ten hold less than 40%. The sample consisted of PBMCs, mostly from graft donor cells, taken 360 days after TCRalphabeta/CD19-depleted stem cell transplant. These receptors were collected from a male patient between 2 and 10 years old who had a stem cell transplant for acute myeloid leukemia, so the T cells may come from the graft donor.

There are many counts of this clonotype. This chain links TRBV24-1 with TRBJ2-7, with 10 bases identical to TRBD1. The CDR3 contains 15 residues. Germline CDR1 and CDR2: KGHDR and SFDVKD. V lost 6 bases and J lost 4; bases outside the gene matches: 8. CDR3 sequence: CATSPTGGICYEQYF. In DNA form, the CDR3 reads TGTGCCACCAGTCCGACAGGGGGCATTTGTTACGAGCAGTACTTC.

This clonotype was observed at least ten times. This chain uses TRBV6-2 or TRBV6-3 with TRBJ2-7; 8 bases line up with TRBD2. Losses at the gene ends were 2 bases for V and 3 bases for J; bases not matched to a gene: 9. In germline, CDR1 is MNHEY, CDR2 SVGEGT. The CDR3 extends over 16 amino acids. The CDR3 nucleotides read TGTGCCAGCAGTTACGGGGTCTCGCTAGCGGGCTACGAGCAGTACTTC. Translation: CASSYGVSLAGYEQYF.

The CDR3 loop is CAISGFPGGTSTDTQYF. The CDR3 nucleotides read TGTGCCATCAGTGGTTTTCCAGGGGGGACTAGCACAGATACGCAGTATTTT. The V call is TRBV10-3, the J call TRBJ2-3; D perhaps matches TRBD1 (7 bases). The CDR3 extends over 17 amino acids. Trimming pared 4 bases from V and 0 bases from J, leaving 17 bases between. Germline assignment: CDR1 ENHRY and CDR2 SYGVKD.

The chain links TRBV20-1 to TRBJ2-1; TRBD2 is a possible D gene (5 bases). The CDR3 sequence is 13 residues long. Germline V lookup: CDR1 DFQATT, CDR2 SNEGSKA (reference sequence). V was clipped by 3 bases and J by 9 bases, with 15 bases between them. DNA of the CDR3: TGCAGTGCTAGTGCCAGGAAAGGGAGTGAGCAGTTCTTC. Encoded protein: CSASARKGSEQFF.

Many counts were recorded for this clonotype. The chain has TRBV4-2 and TRBJ2-5; TRBD2 matches at 7 bases. The length of the CDR3 is 17 residues. The junction had 9 bases not matched to a gene; V was cut back by 1 base and J by 1 base. CDR1 and CDR2 (germline): LGHNA, YNFKEQ. This chain's CDR3 is CASSQGRRGVFQETQYF. The CDR3 DNA is TGTGCCAGCAGCCAAGGACGACGGGGGGTCTTCCAAGAGACCCAGTACTTC.